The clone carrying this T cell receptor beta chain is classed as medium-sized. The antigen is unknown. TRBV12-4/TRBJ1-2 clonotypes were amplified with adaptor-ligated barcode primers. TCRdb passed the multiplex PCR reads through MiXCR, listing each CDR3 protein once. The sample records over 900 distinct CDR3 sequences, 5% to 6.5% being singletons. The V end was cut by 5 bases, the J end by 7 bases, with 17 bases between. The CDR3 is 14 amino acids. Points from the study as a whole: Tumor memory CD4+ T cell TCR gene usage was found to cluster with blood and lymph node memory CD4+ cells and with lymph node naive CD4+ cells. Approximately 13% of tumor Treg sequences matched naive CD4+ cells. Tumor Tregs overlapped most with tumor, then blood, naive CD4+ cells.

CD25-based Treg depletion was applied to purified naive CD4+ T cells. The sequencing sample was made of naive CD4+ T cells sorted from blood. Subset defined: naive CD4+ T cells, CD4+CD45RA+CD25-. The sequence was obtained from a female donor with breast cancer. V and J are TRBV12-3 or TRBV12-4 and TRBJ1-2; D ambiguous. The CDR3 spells CASSRGGLDRGYTF. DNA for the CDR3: TGTGCCAGCAGTCGGGGTGGACTGGACCGTGGCTACACCTTC.